These 20 T cell receptor beta chains were all obtained from the same sample, sequenced in a study of radiotherapy plus CTLA-4 blockade in lung cancer (dated by TCRdb to 2016 to 2019). Library prep was done by the immunoSEQ multiplex PCR assay. The clones in this table, taken by TCRdb from immuneACCESS, are in-frame only. Not every clone is retained; where verified, under half of the shortfall comes from an unresolved V gene, and the cause of the rest is unknown. This sample lists about 25,000 clones; approximately 70% were detected once. Of the sample, approximately 3.5% is held by the ten largest clones. Sequences were derived from peripheral blood, sampled from a patient treated with radiotherapy plus ipilimumab. These receptors all come from a human donor with non-small cell lung cancer who had stable disease on radiotherapy plus ipilimumab.

The genes are TRBV2 and TRBJ2-2, with TRBD2 identical over 8 bases. V lost 2 bases and J lost 0; bases outside the gene matches: 5. The CDR3 is made up of 17 amino acids. Germline V gene lookup returns CDR1 SNHLY and CDR2 FYNNEI. In nucleotides, the CDR3 is TGTGCCAGCAGTGAATACGGGGGGGCCGCGAACACCGGGGAGCTGTTTTTT. This codes for CASSEYGGAANTGELFF.

CDR3 loop: CASVRQSGEQFF. In DNA, the CDR3 is TGTGCCAGCGTTAGACAGTCGGGTGAGCAGTTCTTC. J is TRBJ2-1 and V is TRBV2; a weak D match, TRBD1 (5 bases). There are 12 residues in the CDR3. The germline V gene has CDR1 SNHLY and CDR2 FYNNEI. V was trimmed by 8 bases and J by 9 bases, leaving 14 bases between them.

This chain connects TRBV6-5 to TRBJ1-3, with D hard to call. CDR3 length: 14 amino acids. CDR1 is MNHEY and CDR2 is SVGAGI in the germline V gene. Trimming shortened V by 2 bases and J by 5 bases, and 10 bases separated the two germline ends. CDR3 protein: CASSYQLSRNTIYF. CDR3 bases: TGTGCCAGCAGTTACCAATTATCTAGAAACACCATATATTTT.

The V and J genes are TRBV28 and TRBJ2-5; TRBD2 is a possible D gene (6 bases). Trimming pared 2 bases from V and 5 bases from J, leaving 15 bases between. CDR3 length: 15 residues. From germline, CDR1 is MDHEN and CDR2 SYDVKM. The CDR3 DNA reads as TGTGCCAGCAGTTTACGGGGGACCGGAAAGGAGACCCAGTACTTC. Its translation: CASSLRGTGKETQYF.

This chain uses TRBV5-1 with TRBJ1-1, with D perhaps TRBD1 (5 bases). The CDR3 sequence is 18 residues long. Trimming shortened V by 2 bases and J by 1 base, and 21 bases separated the two germline ends. Germline V gene sequence: CDR1 SGHRS, CDR2 YFSETQ. CDR3 in DNA: TGCGCCAGCAGCTTCCTCGACAGCCGTAGGGTGACGAACACTGAAGCTTTCTTT. It codes for CASSFLDSRRVTNTEAFF.

DNA of the CDR3: TGTGCCAGCAGCGCGACCCGGGACAGCGAAAAACTGTTTTTT. This codes for CASSATRDSEKLFF. V is TRBV7-9 and J is TRBJ1-4; 7 bases are shared with TRBD1. The CDR3 runs 14 residues. From germline, CDR1 is SEHNR and CDR2 FQNEAQ (reference sequence). J gave up 8 bases and V 5 bases, and 8 bases lay outside the gene matches.

The V and J genes are TRBV18 and TRBJ2-1; TRBD2 agrees at 8 bases. This CDR3 contains 16 residues. Looked up from germline, CDR1 is KGHSH and CDR2 is LQKENI. The V and J ends lost 1 base and 4 bases, in that order; junction bases with no gene match: 6. CDR3 loop: CASSPRGTSGYNEQFF. The CDR3 DNA is TGTGCCAGCTCACCACGGGGCACTAGCGGTTACAATGAGCAGTTCTTC.

This clone showed up just once. V and J are TRBV19 and TRBJ1-1, with 8 bases aligning to TRBD1. Germline lookup yields CDR1 LNHDA and CDR2 SQIVND (reference sequence). V dropped 3 bases and J dropped 1; count of bases not matched to a gene: 7. This CDR3 region has 16 residues. In nucleotides, the CDR3 is TGTGCCAGTAGTATGGGTTTAGGACAGGGGAACACTGAAGCTTTCTTT. Translation gives CASSMGLGQGNTEAFF. The variable domain in full, with the rest retrieved from reference TRBV19 and TRBJ1-1, is DGGITQSPKYLFRKEGQNVTLSCEQNLNHDAMYWYRQDPGQGLRLIYYSQIVNDFQKGDIAEGYSVSREKKESFPLTVTSAQKNPTAFYLCASSMGLGQGNTEAFFGQGTRLTVV.

The V and J genes are TRBV30 and TRBJ1-1; D gene ambiguous. This CDR3 has 14 residues. The V end was cut by 4 bases, the J end by 2 bases, with 14 bases between. Germline CDR1 is GTSNPN and CDR2 is SVGIG (reference sequence). The CDR3 coding sequence is TGTGCCTGGATCGATGGCGGCGACAACACTGAAGCTTTCTTT. This translates into CAWIDGGDNTEAFF.

This clone has only a few counts. J is TRBJ2-7 and V is TRBV7-2; 13 bases match TRBD2. Losses at the gene ends were 1 base for V and 4 bases for J; bases not matched to a gene: 13. CDR3 length: 19 residues. Germline CDR1 SGHTA, CDR2 FQGNSA. The CDR3 sequence is CASSLGRWGLAGYVYEQYF. Written as DNA, the CDR3 is TGTGCCAGCAGCTTAGGGAGGTGGGGACTAGCGGGGTATGTGTACGAGCAGTACTTC.

The V gene is TRBV5-1, the J gene TRBJ2-1, with D unclear. From germline, CDR1 is SGHRS and CDR2 YFSETQ. The CDR3 length is 11 residues. Trimming left V 4 bases short and J 3 bases short, with 2 bases between. This chain's CDR3 is CASSDYNEQFF. In DNA, the CDR3 is TGCGCCAGCAGCGACTACAATGAGCAGTTCTTC.

V is TRBV4-1 and J is TRBJ1-1; D remains ambiguous. CDR1 and CDR2 (germline): MGHRA, YSYEKL. The CDR3 length is 11 residues. The V end was cut by 8 bases, the J end by 1 base, with 5 bases between. CDR3 nucleotide sequence: TGCGCCAGCGGGGAGAACACTGAAGCTTTCTTT. Its protein product is CASGENTEAFF.

This clone was seen more than once but under ten times. The chain links TRBV11-2 to TRBJ1-3, with D unresolved. V was cut by 3 bases and J by 3 bases, with 12 bases left in between. From germline, CDR1 is SGHAT and CDR2 FQNNGV. This CDR3 has 15 amino acids. CDR3 DNA: TGTGCCAGCAGCTTCGTCAGCGGACTTGGAAACACCATATATTTT. Translated, it gives CASSFVSGLGNTIYF. The full variable domain, with the rest looked up from reference TRBV11-2 and TRBJ1-3, is EAGVAQSPRYKIIEKRQSVAFWCNPISGHATLYWYQQILGQGPKLLIQFQNNGVVDDSQLPKDRFSAERLKGVDSTLKIQPAKLEDSAVYLCASSFVSGLGNTIYFGEGSWLTVV.

This clone was seen only once. The rearrangement links TRBV5-4 to TRBJ2-2; D remains ambiguous. The V gene lost 2 bases and the J gene lost 2 bases, with 7 bases spanning the gap. This CDR3 is built from 14 residues. Germline loops: CDR1 SGHNT, CDR2 YYREEE (reference sequence). CDR3 in amino acids: CASSFGSNTGELFF. The CDR3 DNA follows: TGTGCCAGCAGCTTCGGAAGCAACACCGGGGAGCTGTTTTTT.

The chain carries TRBV18 and TRBJ2-7; 8 bases align to TRBD1. The ends lost 5 bases at V and 4 bases at J; junction bases unmatched: 10. Germline V lookup: CDR1 KGHSH, CDR2 LQKENI. CDR3 size: 15 residues. DNA of the CDR3: TGTGCCAGCTCATCGACCGGGACAGGTACTTACGAGCAGTACTTC. It is translated as CASSSTGTGTYEQYF.

CDR3: CASSDSKPRGPNEQYF. CDR3 bases: TGTGCCAGCAGTGACTCGAAGCCCAGGGGGCCAAACGAGCAGTACTTC. The gene calls are TRBV6-4 and TRBJ2-7, with 8 positions matching TRBD1. The CDR3 spans 16 residues. Germline V gene sequence: CDR1 MRHNA, CDR2 SNTAGT. J gave up 5 bases and V 0 bases, and 9 bases lay outside the gene matches.

This clone has a single count. V usage is TRBV2 and J usage is TRBJ2-2; 7 nucleotides align to TRBD1. This CDR3 comprises 14 residues. Germline lookup yields CDR1 SNHLY and CDR2 FYNNEI. Unmatched junction bases numbered 4, after V lost 7 bases and J lost 2 bases. The CDR3 sequence: CASTRTGNTGELFF. The CDR3, as DNA: TGTGCCAGCACAAGGACAGGAAACACCGGGGAGCTGTTTTTT.

The CDR3, as DNA: TGTGCCAGCAGTTACGGGCGGGGTGGCCCCTACGAGCAGTACTTC. This encodes CASSYGRGGPYEQYF. This chain joins TRBV6-6 and TRBJ2-7; possible D gene TRBD2, 6 bases. This CDR3 spans 15 amino acids. Between the trimmed V and J ends, which lost 2 bases and 2 bases, there was a span of 13 bases. Per germline, CDR1 MNHNY and CDR2 SVGAGI (reference sequence).

The CDR3 bases are TGTGCCAGCAGCTCCCCGGGAGGGAGGGTCCTCAATGAGCAGTTCTTC. It codes for CASSSPGGRVLNEQFF. The rearrangement uses TRBV7-9 and TRBJ2-1; the match to TRBD2 covers 8 bases. CDR3 length: 16 amino acids. Germline V gene lookup returns CDR1 SEHNR and CDR2 FQNEAQ (reference sequence). Trimming removed 4 bases from V and 6 bases from J; junction bases left unmatched: 11. Supplemented by reference TRBV7-9 and TRBJ2-1, the full variable domain reads DTGVSQNPRHKITKRGQNVTFRCDPISEHNRLYWYRQTLGQGPEFLTYFQNEAQLEKSRLLSDRFSAERPKGSFSTLEIQRTEQGDSAMYLCASSSPGGRVLNEQFFGPGTRLTVL.

This clone was seen a handful of times. The chain joins TRBV4-2 to TRBJ2-7; 9 nucleotides agree with TRBD1. The CDR3 loop spans 17 amino acids. CDR1 LGHNA and CDR2 YNFKEQ come from the germline V gene. V lost 1 base, J lost 4 bases, and 11 bases stayed unmatched. The CDR3 is CASSQASGQGEMYEQYF. The CDR3 DNA follows: TGTGCCAGCAGCCAAGCCTCGGGACAGGGAGAAATGTACGAGCAGTACTTC.